The clone carrying this TCR beta chain was seen a handful of times. This CDR3 contains 14 residues. CDR1 and CDR2 from the germline V gene are MDHEN and SYDVKM. Alongside a J-beta primer mix, a sample-barcoded 5' primer served in a second PCR lasting about 7 to 11 cycles. One entry per CDR3 protein, called by TCRdb with MiXCR from the 5' RACE reads. The sample carries 900,000 to 950,000 distinct CDR3 sequences, just under 30% recorded once. This sample was included in a study of blood T cells in healthy people across ages. These same data were also listed under a study on T cells of mothers and their children.

V gene TRBV28 combines with J gene TRBJ2-5; TRBD2 is a possible D gene (5 bases). The assigned J gene may be wrong: the sequence end matches TRBJ2-7 better. This clonotype originated in a woman aged 40 to 55 in good health. Input material: blood. The CDR3 protein is CASKEAEVSYEQYF. CDR3 DNA sequence: TGTGCCAGCAAGGAGGCCGAAGTTTCCTACGAGCAGTACTTC.